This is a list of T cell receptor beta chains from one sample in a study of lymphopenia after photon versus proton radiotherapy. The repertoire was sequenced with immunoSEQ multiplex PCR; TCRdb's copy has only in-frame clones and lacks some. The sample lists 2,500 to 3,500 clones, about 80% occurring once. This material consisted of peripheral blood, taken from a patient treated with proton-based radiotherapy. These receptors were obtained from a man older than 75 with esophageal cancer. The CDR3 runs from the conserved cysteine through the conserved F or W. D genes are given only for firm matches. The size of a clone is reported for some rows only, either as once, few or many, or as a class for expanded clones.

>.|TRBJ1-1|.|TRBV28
TGTGCCAGCAGTTTCCGGCGGCAGAACACTGAAGCTTTCTTT
CASSFRRQNTEAFF
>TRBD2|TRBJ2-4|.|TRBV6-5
TGTGCCAGCAGTTTTGGAGGGGAGGGGAACATTCAGTACTTC
CASSFGGEGNIQYF
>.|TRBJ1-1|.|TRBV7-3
TGTGCCAGCAGCTTACAAAGCATGAACACTGAAGCTTTCTTT
CASSLQSMNTEAFF
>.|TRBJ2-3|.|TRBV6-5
TGTGCCAGCAGGGACCAAGCAGATACGCAGTATTTT
CASRDQADTQYF
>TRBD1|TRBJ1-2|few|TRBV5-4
TGTGCCAGCAGCTTGGGGGACAGGGAAAAAGGTGGCTACACCTTC
CASSLGDREKGGYTF
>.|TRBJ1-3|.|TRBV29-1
TGCAGCACCGAGGGACCCTCTGGAAACACCATATATTTT
CSTEGPSGNTIYF
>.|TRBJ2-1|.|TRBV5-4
TGTGCCAGCAGCCCAGACAGTGAGCAGTTCTTC
CASSPDSEQFF
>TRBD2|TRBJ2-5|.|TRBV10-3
TGTGCCATCAGTGAGGTGCGTAGCGGGGCCCAAGAGACCCAGTACTTC
CAISEVRSGAQETQYF
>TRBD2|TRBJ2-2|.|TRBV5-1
TGCGCCAGCAGCGACGGGAGGACGAACACCGGGGAGCTGTTTTTT
CASSDGRTNTGELFF
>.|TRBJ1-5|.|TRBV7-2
TGTGCCAGCAGCTTAGGCCATCGGAGAGGCAATCAGCCCCAGCATTTT
CASSLGHRRGNQPQHF
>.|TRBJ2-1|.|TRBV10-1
TGCGCCAGCAGTGATGGTCTATACAATGAGCAGTTCTTC
CASSDGLYNEQFF
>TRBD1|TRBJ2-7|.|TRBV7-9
TGTGCCAGCTCGAGATCAGGGGGTGCCTACGAGCAGTACTTC
CASSRSGGAYEQYF
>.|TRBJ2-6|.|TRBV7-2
TGTGCCAGCAGCCCAAGCAGCTCTGGGGCCAACGTCCTGACTTTC
CASSPSSSGANVLTF
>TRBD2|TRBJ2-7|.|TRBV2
TGTGCCAGCCGGACTAGCGGTACCTACGAGCAGTACTTC
CASRTSGTYEQYF
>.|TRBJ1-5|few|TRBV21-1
TGTGCCAGCAGCAAAGCGGGTCAGCCCCAGCATTTT
CASSKAGQPQHF
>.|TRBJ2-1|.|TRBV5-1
TGCGCCAGCAGCTTGGATACTCCCGGCGTGGATGAGCAGTTCTTC
CASSLDTPGVDEQFF
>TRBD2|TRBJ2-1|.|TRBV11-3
TGTGCCAGCAGCTGGACCGGGACTAGCGGGCTGGGGAATGAGCAGTTCTTC
CASSWTGTSGLGNEQFF
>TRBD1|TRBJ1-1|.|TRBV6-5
TGTGCCAGCAGTAGGGACAGAATGGGTGCTTTCTTT
CASSRDRMGAFF
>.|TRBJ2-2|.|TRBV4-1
TGCGCCAGCAGCCCTAACCATTCACCGGGGGAGCTGTTTTTT
CASSPNHSPGELFF
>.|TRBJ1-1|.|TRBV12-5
TGTGCTAGTGGTAACCCCGGGAGGGGGAACACTGAAGCTTTCTTT
CASGNPGRGNTEAFF
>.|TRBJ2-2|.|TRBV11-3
TGTGCCAGCAGACCGTCCGGACGCGACACCGGGGAGCTGTTTTTT
CASRPSGRDTGELFF
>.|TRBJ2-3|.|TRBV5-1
TGCGCCAGCAGCTCCCTCAGCGATACGCAGTATTTT
CASSSLSDTQYF
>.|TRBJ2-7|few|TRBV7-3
TGTGCCAGCAATCGTAGACAGGCCCCCTACGAGCAGTACTTC
CASNRRQAPYEQYF
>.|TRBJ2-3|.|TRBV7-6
TGTGCCAGCAGCTTAGACAGTAGCACAGATACGCAGTATTTT
CASSLDSSTDTQYF
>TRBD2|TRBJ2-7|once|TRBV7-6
TGTGCCAGCAGCCGGGGGGAGGTGCAGGGCTCCTACTCCTACGAGCAGTACTTC
CASSRGEVQGSYSYEQYF
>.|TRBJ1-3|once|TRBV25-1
TGTGCCAGCAGTGAATTGGTAGGGCTTCGAAACACCATATATTTT
CASSELVGLRNTIYF
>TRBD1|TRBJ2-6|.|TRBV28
TGTGCCAGCAGGCCGGGACAGACTGGGGCCAACGTCCTGACTTTC
CASRPGQTGANVLTF
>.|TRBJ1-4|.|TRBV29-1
TGCAGCGTTGAAGATCGAGTTGCTCTTTCGGGACTGTTTTTT
CSVEDRVALSGLFF
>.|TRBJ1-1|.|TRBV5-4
TGTGCCAGCACCCTTTCCACTGGGGGGAACACTGAAGCTTTCTTT
CASTLSTGGNTEAFF
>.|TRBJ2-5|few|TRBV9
TGTGCCAGCAGCCGCGAAGGGACCCGCAGGGAAGAGACCCAGTACTTC
CASSREGTRREETQYF
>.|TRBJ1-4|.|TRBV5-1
TGCGCCAGCAGCTTCGCTACAGGGATATCGGAAAAACTGTTTTTT
CASSFATGISEKLFF
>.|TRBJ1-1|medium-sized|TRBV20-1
TGCAGTGCTCTCCGGGACCTTAACACTTTCTTT
CSALRDLNTFF
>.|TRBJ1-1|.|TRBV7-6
TGTGCCAGCAGCTTAGGGGTAGCCAGGGCTGAAGCTTTCTTT
CASSLGVARAEAFF
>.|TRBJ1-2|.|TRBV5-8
TGTGCCAGCAGCGTTACAGTGCGGGGCTACACCTTC
CASSVTVRGYTF
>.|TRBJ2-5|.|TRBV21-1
TGTGCCAGCAGTAAGGGTATAGCTACACTCTCTGAGACCCAGTACTTC
CASSKGIATLSETQYF
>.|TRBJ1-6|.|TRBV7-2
TGTGCCAGCAGCTTAGGTGTCATATCGTCACCCCTCCACTTT
CASSLGVISSPLHF
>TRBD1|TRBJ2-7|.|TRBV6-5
TGTGCCAGCAGTGCCACAGGGGGCGTATACGAGCAGTACTTC
CASSATGGVYEQYF
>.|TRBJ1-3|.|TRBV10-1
TGCGCCAGCAGTGAGTCGAGGCCGGGGGGCTCTGGAAACACCATATATTTT
CASSESRPGGSGNTIYF
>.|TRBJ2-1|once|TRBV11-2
TGTGCCAGCAGCTTAGACACTTGGAATGAGCAGTTCTTC
CASSLDTWNEQFF